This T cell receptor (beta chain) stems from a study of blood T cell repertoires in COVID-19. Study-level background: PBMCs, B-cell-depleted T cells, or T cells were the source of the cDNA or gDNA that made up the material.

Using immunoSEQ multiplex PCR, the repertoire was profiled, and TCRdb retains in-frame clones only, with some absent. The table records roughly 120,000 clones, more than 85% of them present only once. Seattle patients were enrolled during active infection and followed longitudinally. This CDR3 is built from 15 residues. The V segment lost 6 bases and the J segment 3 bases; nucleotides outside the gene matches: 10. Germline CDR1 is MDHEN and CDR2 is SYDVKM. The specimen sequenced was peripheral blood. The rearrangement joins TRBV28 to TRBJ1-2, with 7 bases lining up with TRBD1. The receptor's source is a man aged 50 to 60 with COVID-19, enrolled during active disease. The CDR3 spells CASSRQDRRDYGYTF. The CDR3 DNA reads TGTGCCAGCAGCCGCCAGGACAGGAGGGACTATGGCTACACCTTC.